The present TCR beta chain was sequenced within a study of cytomegalovirus exposure and HLA in healthy donors. The study's findings and limits: The authors reported that TCR beta sequences could predict HLA-A and HLA-B alleles. These predictions were accurate for most subjects in the first cohort. A later analysis showed that HLA-associated TCR beta chains had undergone more clonal expansion than equally common others. CMV serostatus was the sole immune exposure information available.

The ends lost 4 bases at V and 5 bases at J; junction bases unmatched: 8. This CDR3 is 15 amino acids long. CDR1 and CDR2 (germline): MGHDK, SYGVNS. Everyone who donated was a healthy bone marrow donor. Worth noting for this clone: Antigen unknown.

Researchers ran the PCR with 60 Vbeta and 13 Jbeta primers. Profiling relied on immunoSEQ multiplex PCR, and the TCRdb table lists in-frame clones only, not all of them. This sample carries about 90,000 clones, just over 75% of them seen once, and the ten largest clones take over 0.5%. The rearrangement links TRBV25-1 to TRBJ1-5; 7 nucleotides align to TRBD1. Sequencing was performed on PBMCs. This sequence was found in a man aged 25-45 years in good health and CMV-seronegative. CDR3 DNA: TGTGCCAGCAGTGCCTCATTAGGGGGCCATCAGCCCCAGCATTTT. Translated, it gives CASSASLGGHQPQHF. The entire variable domain, with the rest obtained from reference TRBV25-1 and TRBJ1-5, is as follows: EADIYQTPRYLVIGTGKKITLECSQTMGHDKMYWYQQDPGMELHLIHYSYGVNSTEKGDLSSESTVSRIRTEHFPLTLESARPSHTSQYLCASSASLGGHQPQHFGDGTRLSIL.